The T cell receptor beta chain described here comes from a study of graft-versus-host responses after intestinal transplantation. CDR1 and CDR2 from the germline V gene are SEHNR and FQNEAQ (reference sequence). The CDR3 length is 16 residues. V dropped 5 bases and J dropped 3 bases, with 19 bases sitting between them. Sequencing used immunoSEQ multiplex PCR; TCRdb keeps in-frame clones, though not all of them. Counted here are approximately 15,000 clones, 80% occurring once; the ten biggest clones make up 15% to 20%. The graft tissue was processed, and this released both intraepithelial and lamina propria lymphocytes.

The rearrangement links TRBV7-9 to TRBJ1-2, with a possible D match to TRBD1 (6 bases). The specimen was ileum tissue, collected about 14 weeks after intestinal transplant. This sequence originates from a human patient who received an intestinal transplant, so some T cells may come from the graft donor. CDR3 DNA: TGTGCCAGCAGCCGGACAGCCCTAACTCATTACTATGGCTACACCTTC. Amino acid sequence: CASSRTALTHYYGYTF.